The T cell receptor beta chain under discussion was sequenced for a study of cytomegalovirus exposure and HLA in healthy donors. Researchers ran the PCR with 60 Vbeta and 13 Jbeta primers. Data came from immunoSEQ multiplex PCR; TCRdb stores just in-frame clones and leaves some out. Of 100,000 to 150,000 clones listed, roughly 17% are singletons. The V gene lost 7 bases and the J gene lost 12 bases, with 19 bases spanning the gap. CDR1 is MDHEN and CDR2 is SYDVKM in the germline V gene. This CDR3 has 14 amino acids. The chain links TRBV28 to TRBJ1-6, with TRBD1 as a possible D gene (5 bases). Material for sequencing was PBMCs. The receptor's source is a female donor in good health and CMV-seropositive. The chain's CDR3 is CASTLGGIGRPLHF. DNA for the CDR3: TGTGCCAGCACCCTGGGGGGAATTGGCAGACCCCTCCACTTT.